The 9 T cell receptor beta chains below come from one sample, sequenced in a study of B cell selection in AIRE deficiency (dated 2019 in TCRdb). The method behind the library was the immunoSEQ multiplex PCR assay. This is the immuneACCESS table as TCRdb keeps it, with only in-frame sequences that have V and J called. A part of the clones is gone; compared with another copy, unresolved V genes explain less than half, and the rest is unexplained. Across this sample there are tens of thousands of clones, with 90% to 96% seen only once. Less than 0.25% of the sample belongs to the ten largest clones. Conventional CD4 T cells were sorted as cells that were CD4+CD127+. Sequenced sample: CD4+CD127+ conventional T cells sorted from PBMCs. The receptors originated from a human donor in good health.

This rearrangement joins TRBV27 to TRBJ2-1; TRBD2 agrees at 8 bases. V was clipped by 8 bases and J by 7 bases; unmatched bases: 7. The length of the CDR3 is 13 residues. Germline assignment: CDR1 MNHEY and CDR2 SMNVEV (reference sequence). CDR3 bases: TGTGCCAGCCGATCCAGCGGGGGAAATGAGCAGTTCTTC. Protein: CASRSSGGNEQFF.

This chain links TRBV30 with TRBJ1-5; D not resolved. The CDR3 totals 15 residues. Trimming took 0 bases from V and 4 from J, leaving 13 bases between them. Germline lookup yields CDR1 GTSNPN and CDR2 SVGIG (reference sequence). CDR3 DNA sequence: TGTGCCTGGAGTGTTGGCGGGCGAGGGAATCAGCCCCAGCATTTT. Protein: CAWSVGGRGNQPQHF.

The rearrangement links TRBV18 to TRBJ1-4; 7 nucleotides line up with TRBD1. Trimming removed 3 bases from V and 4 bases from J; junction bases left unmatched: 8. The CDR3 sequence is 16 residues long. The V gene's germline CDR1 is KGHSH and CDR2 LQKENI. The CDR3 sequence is CASSPGTVGLNEKLFF. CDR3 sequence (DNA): TGTGCCAGCTCACCTGGGACAGTAGGCCTTAATGAAAAACTGTTTTTT.

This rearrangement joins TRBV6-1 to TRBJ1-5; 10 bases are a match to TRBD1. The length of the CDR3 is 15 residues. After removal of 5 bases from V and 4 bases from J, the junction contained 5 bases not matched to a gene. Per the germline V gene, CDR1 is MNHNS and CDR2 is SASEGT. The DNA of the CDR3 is TGTGCCAGCAGTAGGCCGGGACAGGGGAATCAGCCCCAGCATTTT. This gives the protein CASSRPGQGNQPQHF.

The CDR3 sequence: CASSVLMTGTGVSEQYF. Here the CDR3 DNA reads TGTGCCAGCAGTGTGCTAATGACCGGGACAGGGGTCTCCGAGCAGTACTTC. The chain combines TRBV6-1 with TRBJ2-7; the match to TRBD1 covers 10 bases. The germline V gene encodes CDR1 MNHNS and CDR2 SASEGT. V shed 4 bases, J shed 6 bases, and the junction held 15 bases outside the gene matches. This CDR3 has 17 residues.

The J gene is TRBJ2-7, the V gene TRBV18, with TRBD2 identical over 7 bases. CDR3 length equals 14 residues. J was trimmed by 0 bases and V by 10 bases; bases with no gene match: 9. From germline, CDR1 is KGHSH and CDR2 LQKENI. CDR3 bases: TGTGCCACCTCTAAGGGAGGGCTCTCCTACGAGCAGTACTTC. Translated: CATSKGGLSYEQYF.

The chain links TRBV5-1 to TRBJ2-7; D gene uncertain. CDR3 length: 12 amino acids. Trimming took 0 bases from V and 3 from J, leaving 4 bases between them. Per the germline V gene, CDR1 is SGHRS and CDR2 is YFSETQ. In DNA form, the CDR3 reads TGCGCCAGCAGCTTGGACCGCTACGAGCAGTACTTC. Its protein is CASSLDRYEQYF.

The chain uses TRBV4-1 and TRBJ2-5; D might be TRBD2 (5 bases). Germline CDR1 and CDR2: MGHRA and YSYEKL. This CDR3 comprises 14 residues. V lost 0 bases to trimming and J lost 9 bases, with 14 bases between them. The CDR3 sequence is CASSQDGGPGAQYF. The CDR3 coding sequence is TGCGCCAGCAGCCAAGATGGAGGTCCTGGGGCCCAGTACTTC.

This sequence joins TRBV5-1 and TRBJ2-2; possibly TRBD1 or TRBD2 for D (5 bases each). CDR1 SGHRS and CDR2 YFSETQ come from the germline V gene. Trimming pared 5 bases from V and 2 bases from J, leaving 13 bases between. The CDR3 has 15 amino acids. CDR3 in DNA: TGCGCCAGCAGTTTCGGGGACCTAAACACCGGGGAGCTGTTTTTT. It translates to CASSFGDLNTGELFF.